The sequence of this T cell receptor (beta chain) was determined in a study of vaccination and CD4 T cells after COVID-19. General observations from the study: The median proportion of reactive clones detected only post-vaccination in convalescent patients was approximately 90%. Apart from involving relatively few convalescent patients, the work omitted early post-infection timepoints.

Treatment given: 10-day PBMC culture with coronavirus spike peptide pools or control peptides (ViraFEST assay). Germline V lookup: CDR1 SGHNT, CDR2 YYREEE (reference sequence). Trimming cost V 4 bases and J 8 bases, with 10 bases left between them. This CDR3 has 12 amino acids. The Oncomine TCR Beta short-read assay generated sequence data from the DNA of cultured CD4+ T cells. Cultured CD4+ T cells yielded the extracted genomic DNA. TCRdb reanalysed the PCR reads using MiXCR and keeps one entry per CDR3 protein. The table includes about 16,000 distinct CDR3 sequences, 55% to 75% detected once. Points on this clonotype: No antigen is known for it.

The sequence came from a human donor who had recovered from COVID-19. The specimen was CD4+ T cells from blood, cultured in vitro. This rearrangement joins TRBV5-4 to TRBJ2-1; D is possibly TRBD1 (5 bases). The CDR3 nucleotides read TGTGCCAGCAGCAAAACAGGAGATGAGCAGTTCTTC. This gives the protein CASSKTGDEQFF.